The clone carrying this T cell receptor (beta chain) was picked up many times. This sample is drawn from a study of neurological immune-mediated disorders. The team produced cDNA through 5'RACE using 10-nucleotide random UMIs. Every sequencing run generated in excess of 160 million TCR-beta sequences. These sequences covered 15-18 subjects. TCRdb ran MiXCR on the 5' RACE reads and lists one entry per CDR3 protein. The top ten hold 24% of the sample, which has over 11,000 distinct CDR3 sequences, roughly 6.9% seen once. CDR1 and CDR2 from the germline V gene are SGHRS and YFSETQ. The CDR3 runs to 15 residues. Deletions cut 7 bases from V and 8 bases from J, with 22 bases between.

The source material was CD8+ T cells from blood. The J gene is TRBJ2-1, the V gene TRBV5-1; D possibly uses TRBD1 or TRBD2 (7 bases each). The source of this sequence is a woman aged 40 to 50 in good health. In DNA form, the CDR3 reads TGCGCCAGCTCTTCCAGGGGGGGGGCAAGGGATGAGCAGTTCTTC. Amino acid sequence: CASSSRGGARDEQFF.